This T cell receptor beta chain was captured by sequencing in a study of blood T cell repertoires in COVID-19. Study background: Italy, Spain and the United States were the sources of the convalescent and acute COVID-19 samples.

Participants were aged about 18 to 95 years, lived in about two dozen US areas, and enrolled virtually. This CDR3 region has 19 residues. J was trimmed by 3 bases and V by 1 base; bases with no gene match: 17. Germline V gene lookup returns CDR1 LNHDA and CDR2 SQIVND (reference sequence). Data came from immunoSEQ multiplex PCR; TCRdb stores just in-frame clones and leaves some out. Of under 200,000 clones in the sample, 84% were seen once. Sequencing was done on a sample of PBMCs or T cells enriched from blood (not recorded which). The receptor was derived from a woman in her 30s who had been exposed to COVID-19. The chain joins TRBV19 to TRBJ1-1; 7 nucleotides agree with TRBD1. The chain's CDR3 is CASSIVHGSQVTGDTEAFF. CDR3 coding DNA: TGTGCCAGTAGTATAGTTCACGGGTCTCAAGTAACAGGGGACACTGAAGCTTTCTTT.